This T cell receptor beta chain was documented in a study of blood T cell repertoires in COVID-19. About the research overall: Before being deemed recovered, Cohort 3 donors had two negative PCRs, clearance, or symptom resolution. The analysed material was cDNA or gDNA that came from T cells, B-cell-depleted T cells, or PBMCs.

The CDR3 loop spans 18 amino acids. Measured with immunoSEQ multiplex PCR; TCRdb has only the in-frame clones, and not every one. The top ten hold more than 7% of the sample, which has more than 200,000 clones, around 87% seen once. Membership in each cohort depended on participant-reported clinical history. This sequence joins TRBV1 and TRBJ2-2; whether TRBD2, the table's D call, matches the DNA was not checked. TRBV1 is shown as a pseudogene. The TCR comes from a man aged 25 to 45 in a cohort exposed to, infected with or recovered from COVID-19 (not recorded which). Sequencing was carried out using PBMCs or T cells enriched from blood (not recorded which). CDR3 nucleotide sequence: TGCACCAGCAGCCAAGATCGACCCACTAGCGGGAACACCGGGGAGCTGTTTTTT. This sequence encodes CTSSQDRPTSGNTGELFF.